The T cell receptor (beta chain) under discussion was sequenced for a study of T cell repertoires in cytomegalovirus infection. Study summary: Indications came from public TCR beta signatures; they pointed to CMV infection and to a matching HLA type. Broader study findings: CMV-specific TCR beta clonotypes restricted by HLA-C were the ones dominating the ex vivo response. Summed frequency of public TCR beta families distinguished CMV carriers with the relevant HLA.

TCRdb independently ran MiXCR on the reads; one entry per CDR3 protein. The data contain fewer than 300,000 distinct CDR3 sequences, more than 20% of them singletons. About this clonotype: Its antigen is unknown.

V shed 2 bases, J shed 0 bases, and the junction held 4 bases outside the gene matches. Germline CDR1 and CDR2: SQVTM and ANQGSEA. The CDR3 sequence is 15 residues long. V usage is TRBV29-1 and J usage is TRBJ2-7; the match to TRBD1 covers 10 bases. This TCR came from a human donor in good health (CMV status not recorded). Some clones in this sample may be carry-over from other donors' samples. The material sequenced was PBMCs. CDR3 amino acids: CSVESRTGGSYEQYF. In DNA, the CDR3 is TGCAGCGTTGAATCGCGGACAGGGGGCTCCTACGAGCAGTACTTC.